What follows are 2 T cell receptor beta chains derived from one specimen sequenced in a study of cytomegalovirus exposure and HLA in healthy donors. The table came from immunoSEQ multiplex PCR; TCRdb's copy has only in-frame clones and leaves some out. The repertoire includes over 200,000 clones, about 90% of them detected once, and just under 3% sits in the top ten. Sequenced: PBMCs. Source of these receptors: a woman aged 18-35 years in good health and CMV-seronegative.

This chain joins TRBV5-1 and TRBJ2-3; 10 bases fit TRBD2. This CDR3 is 16 amino acids long. J gave up 1 base and V 5 bases, and 7 bases lay outside the gene matches. The V gene's germline CDR1 is SGHRS and CDR2 YFSETQ. The CDR3 sequence is CASRRGLAEGTDTQYF. The CDR3 bases are TGCGCCAGCAGACGAGGACTAGCGGAAGGCACAGATACGCAGTATTTT.

The chain has TRBV4-2 and TRBJ2-3, with 8 bases aligning to TRBD2. The V gene's germline CDR1 is LGHNA and CDR2 YNFKEQ. V shed 0 bases, J shed 4 bases, and the junction held 18 bases outside the gene matches. The CDR3 runs to 20 residues. CDR3 DNA: TGTGCCAGCAGCCAAGATCGTTTAGTGTGGAGCGGGAGTAGGGCAGATACGCAGTATTTT. Amino acids: CASSQDRLVWSGSRADTQYF.